This T cell receptor beta chain stems from a study of shared clonotypes between healthy human individuals. Germline V lookup: CDR1 MDHEN, CDR2 SYDVKM. The length of the CDR3 is 13 residues. Study observations and caveats: Non-shared clonotypes had lower generation probabilities than clonotypes shared by all four sorted-subset donors.

Using immunoSEQ multiplex PCR, the repertoire was profiled, and TCRdb retains in-frame clones only, with some absent. The sample lists some 2,500,000 clones; roughly 93% were seen once. As to this clone: Its antigen is currently unknown.

V usage is TRBV28 and J usage is TRBJ2-7; tentatively, D is TRBD2 (6 bases). The sample comprised naive CD4+ T cells from PBMCs. Subset: CD45RA+ positively selected. This TCR was recovered from a young man in good health. Some clones in this sample may be carry-over from other donors' samples. The CDR3 sequence: CAAMGTGVNEQYF. CDR3 DNA sequence: TGTGCTGCTATGGGGACTGGGGTTAACGAGCAGTACTTC.